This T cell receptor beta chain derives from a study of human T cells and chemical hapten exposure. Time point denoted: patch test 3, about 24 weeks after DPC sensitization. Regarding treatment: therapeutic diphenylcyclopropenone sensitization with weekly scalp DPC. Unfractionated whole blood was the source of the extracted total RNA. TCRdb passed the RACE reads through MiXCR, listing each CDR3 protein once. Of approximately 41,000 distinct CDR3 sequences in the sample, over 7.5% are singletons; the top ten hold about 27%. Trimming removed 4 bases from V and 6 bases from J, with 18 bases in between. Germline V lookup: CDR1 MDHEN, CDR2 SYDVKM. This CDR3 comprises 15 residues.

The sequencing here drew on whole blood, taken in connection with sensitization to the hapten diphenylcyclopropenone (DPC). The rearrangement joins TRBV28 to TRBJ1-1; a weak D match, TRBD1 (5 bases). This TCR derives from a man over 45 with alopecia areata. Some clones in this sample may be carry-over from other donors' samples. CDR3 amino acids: CASSSSQTRQSEAFF. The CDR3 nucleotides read TGTGCCAGCAGTTCCAGCCAGACCAGACAGTCTGAAGCTTTCTTT.